This T cell receptor beta chain was captured in a study of blood T cell repertoires in COVID-19. Study-level information: The study drew acute and convalescent COVID-19 samples from the United States, Italy and Spain. In each case, the material was cDNA or gDNA derived from T cells, B-cell-depleted T cells, or PBMCs.

Study processing details: Counts of nucleated cells, estimated from reference gene primer amplification, were obtained. Generated by immunoSEQ multiplex PCR, the TCRdb table keeps only in-frame clones and is missing some. That table gives V, J and clone size, and the DNA gave D and trimming. The sample yields around 46,000 clones, over 70% seen once. Trimming stripped 5 bases from V and 2 bases from J, with 13 bases between. CDR3 length: 15 amino acids. The V gene's germline CDR1 is SGHTA and CDR2 FQGTGA. The chain links TRBV7-3 to TRBJ2-1, with a tentative D call TRBD2 (6 bases). This receptor was taken from a man in his forties or fifties with acute or convalescent COVID-19. Sequenced: peripheral blood. The chain's CDR3 is CASSRRDSTYNEQFF. The CDR3 nucleotides read TGTGCCAGCAGCCGCCGGGACTCAACCTACAATGAGCAGTTCTTC.